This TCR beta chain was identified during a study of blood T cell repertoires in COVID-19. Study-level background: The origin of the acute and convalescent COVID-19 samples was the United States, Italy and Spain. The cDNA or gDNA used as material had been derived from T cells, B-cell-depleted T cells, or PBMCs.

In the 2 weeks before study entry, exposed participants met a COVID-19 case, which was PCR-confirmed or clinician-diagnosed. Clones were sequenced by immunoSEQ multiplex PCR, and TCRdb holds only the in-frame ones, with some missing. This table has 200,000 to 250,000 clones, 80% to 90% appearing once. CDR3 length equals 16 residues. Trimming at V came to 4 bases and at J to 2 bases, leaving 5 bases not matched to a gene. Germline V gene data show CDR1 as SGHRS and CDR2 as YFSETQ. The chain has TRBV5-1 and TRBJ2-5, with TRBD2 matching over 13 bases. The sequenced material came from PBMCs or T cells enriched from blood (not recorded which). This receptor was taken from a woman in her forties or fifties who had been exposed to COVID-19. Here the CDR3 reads CASSPGTSGAQETQYF. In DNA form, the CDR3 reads TGCGCCAGCAGCCCGGGGACTAGCGGGGCTCAAGAGACCCAGTACTTC.